The rows below give T cell receptor beta chains drawn from one sample of a study of T cell responses to AZD1222 COVID-19 vaccine. Clones were read by immunoSEQ multiplex PCR, and TCRdb kept only the in-frame ones, dropping some. The sample lists fewer than 200,000 clones, roughly 94% occurring once. The sample in question was peripheral blood, obtained 28 days after the second AZD1222 dose. The receptors shown here come from an adult who received the AZD1222 COVID-19 vaccine. CDR3s include the opening cysteine and the closing phenylalanine or tryptophan. Fields, in order: J gene, CDR3 length, clone size, D gene, V gene, CDR3 DNA, CDR3 protein. The D gene is left open where the match is weak. Only part of the rows carry a size: once, few, many, or a class if the clone is expanded.

>TRBJ2-7|15|-|-|TRBV5-1
TGCGCCAGCAGCTTGGGGGGGCCCCCGACTACCGAGCAGTACTTC
CASSLGGPPTTEQYF
>TRBJ2-1|14|-|-|TRBV27
TGTGCCAGCAGTTCCCGACTTATTGGCAATGAGCAGTTCTTC
CASSSRLIGNEQFF
>TRBJ2-7|14|few|TRBD1|TRBV5-4
TGTGCCAGCAGCCGACAGGGGGCGGGCTACGAGCAGTACTTC
CASSRQGAGYEQYF
>TRBJ1-2|15|-|TRBD1|TRBV5-4
TGTGCCAGCAGCTTAGACCCCGACAGGGTGTACGGCTACACCTTC
CASSLDPDRVYGYTF
>TRBJ1-2|13|-|-|TRBV29-1
TGCAGCGTTGAAAAGGGACCCCTCTATGGCTACACCTTC
CSVEKGPLYGYTF
>TRBJ1-2|14|-|-|TRBV19
TGTGCCAGTAGTATAGGAGCCAGGAACTATGGCTACACCTTC
CASSIGARNYGYTF
>TRBJ2-3|17|once|TRBD2|TRBV4-1
TGCGCCAGCAGCCCTTCCCTTGGGACTAGCGGGTCAGATACGCAGTATTTT
CASSPSLGTSGSDTQYF
>TRBJ2-2|14|few|-|TRBV11-3
TGTGCCAGCAGCCCCCTCGTGGACACCGGGGAGCTGTTTTTT
CASSPLVDTGELFF
>TRBJ1-4|16|-|TRBD1|TRBV20-1
TGCAGTGCTAGTTTTGGGGGGACAGGGATGAATGAAAAACTGTTTTTT
CSASFGGTGMNEKLFF
>TRBJ2-3|16|-|TRBD2|TRBV7-2
TGTGCCAGCAGCGGGGCGGGTGGACTAGCGTCGGGCACGCAGTATTTT
CASSGAGGLASGTQYF
>TRBJ1-5|13|-|-|TRBV10-3
TGTGCCATCAGTGGGGACATCGACAAGCCCCAGCATTTT
CAISGDIDKPQHF
>TRBJ1-2|15|-|TRBD1|TRBV4-1
TGCGCCAGCAGCCAACCGCGCCAGGGGGCGGGAGGCTACACCTTC
CASSQPRQGAGGYTF
>TRBJ2-7|14|-|-|TRBV19
TGTGCCAGTAGTCATTCGGGGGGCGCCTACGAGCAGTACTTC
CASSHSGGAYEQYF
>TRBJ1-4|16|-|-|TRBV7-9
TGTGCCAGCAGCTTCGAGGGCCCGGGACCGAATGAAAAACTGTTTTTT
CASSFEGPGPNEKLFF
>TRBJ1-5|15|once|-|TRBV27
TGTGCCAGCAGTTTGGGGACGAAGAGCAATCAGCCCCAGCATTTT
CASSLGTKSNQPQHF
>TRBJ2-7|14|-|-|TRBV19
TGTGCCAGTAGTCCAGCAGGGCCTGGATACGAGCAGTACTTC
CASSPAGPGYEQYF
>TRBJ1-1|13|-|-|TRBV10-3
TGTGCCATCAGTGAGACGGTGAACACTGAAGCTTTCTTT
CAISETVNTEAFF
>TRBJ2-1|14|-|TRBD2|TRBV19
TGTGCCAGTAGTGTCGGCGGGGGGTACAATGAGCAGTTCTTC
CASSVGGGYNEQFF
>TRBJ2-2|13|-|-|TRBV18
TGTGCCAGCTCACCTAGGACCACCGGGGAGCTGTTTTTT
CASSPRTTGELFF
>TRBJ1-2|14|few|-|TRBV27
TGTGCCAGCAGTTTAGGGCAGGGTATCTATGGCTACACCTTC
CASSLGQGIYGYTF
>TRBJ1-2|13|-|-|TRBV5-1
TGCGCCAGCAGCTTGGCAGGGAGCTATGGCTACACCTTC
CASSLAGSYGYTF
>TRBJ2-7|14|-|-|TRBV6-5
TGTGCCAGCAGTTACTCGACAGCCGCCTACGAGCAGTACTTC
CASSYSTAAYEQYF
>TRBJ2-2|16|-|-|TRBV5-1
TGCGCCAGCAGCTTGGTCCCAGCCGATAACACCGGGGAGCTGTTTTTT
CASSLVPADNTGELFF
>TRBJ2-6|17|once|-|TRBV4-3
TGCGCCAGCAGCCAAGATATAAGGCGGGCTGGGGCCAACGTCCTGACTTTC
CASSQDIRRAGANVLTF
>TRBJ1-2|16|-|-|TRBV5-5
TGTGCCAGCAGCCAATTCCGGGACATAGCTAACTATGGCTACACCTTC
CASSQFRDIANYGYTF
>TRBJ1-3|14|-|-|TRBV6-5
TGTGCCAGCATTAAGCAGGGCCTAGAAAACACCATATATTTT
CASIKQGLENTIYF
>TRBJ1-1|15|-|-|TRBV9
TGTGCCAGCAGCTTCAGACGGGGAGAAGGCACTGAAGCTTTCTTT
CASSFRRGEGTEAFF
>TRBJ2-7|13|-|-|TRBV18
TGTGCCAGCTCACCGCCGGTCTCCTACGAGCAGTACTTC
CASSPPVSYEQYF
>TRBJ1-3|18|once|TRBD1|TRBV30
TGTGCCTGGAGTGAACAGGGGGTGATACTTTACTCTGGAAACACCATATATTTT
CAWSEQGVILYSGNTIYF
>TRBJ2-3|11|-|-|TRBV6-6
TGTGCCAGCAGTTACCTAGATACGCAGTATTTT
CASSYLDTQYF
>TRBJ2-3|11|-|-|TRBV29-1
TGCAGCGTTGAAATCACCGGGACGCAGTATTTT
CSVEITGTQYF
>TRBJ1-2|13|-|-|TRBV12-3/TRBV12-4
TGTGCCAGCACCCTGGGTGGAGCCCATGGCTACACCTTC
CASTLGGAHGYTF
>TRBJ1-2|15|-|-|TRBV2
TGTGCCAGCAAAACAGGGACCGCCAACTTCTATGGCTACACCTTC
CASKTGTANFYGYTF
>TRBJ1-2|14|-|TRBD1|TRBV5-6
TGTGCCAGCAGCGGGGGACAGGGCCCTGGGGGCTACACCTTC
CASSGGQGPGGYTF
>TRBJ1-5|15|-|-|TRBV27
TGTGCCAGCAGTTACGGTCGAAATAGCAATCAGCCCCAGCATTTT
CASSYGRNSNQPQHF
>TRBJ2-7|16|-|-|TRBV4-3
TGCGCCAGCAGCCAAAGGGCAGGGAGTCCGTCCTACGAGCAGTACTTC
CASSQRAGSPSYEQYF
>TRBJ2-1|16|-|TRBD2|TRBV7-9
TGTGCCAGCAGTTCCCCCGCGGGGGGTTCCTACAATGAGCAGTTCTTC
CASSSPAGGSYNEQFF
>TRBJ2-7|15|-|-|TRBV5-1
TGCGCCAGCAGCTTGGCGATTTTTTGGTTCCACGAGCAGTACTTC
CASSLAIFWFHEQYF
>TRBJ1-1|16|-|-|TRBV28
TGTGCCAGCGGATCCCCTGACAGGAACATGAACACTGAAGCTTTCTTT
CASGSPDRNMNTEAFF
>TRBJ1-2|15|-|TRBD1|TRBV2
TGTGCCAGCAGTGATCGGACAGGGACGGCTTATGGCTACACCTTC
CASSDRTGTAYGYTF
>TRBJ2-7|13|once|-|TRBV12-3/TRBV12-4
TGTGCCAGCAGTGCCGACAGTTCCTACGAGCAGTACTTC
CASSADSSYEQYF
>TRBJ2-2|14|-|-|TRBV28
TGTGCCAGCAGCCGAACTAGCCCCTCCGGGGAGCTGTTTTTT
CASSRTSPSGELFF
>TRBJ1-3|14|-|-|TRBV5-4
TGTGCCAGCAGCTCCGGGACGACTGGAAACACCATATATTTT
CASSSGTTGNTIYF
>TRBJ2-7|18|-|TRBD2|TRBV11-3
TGTGCCAGCAGCCCACGGACTAGCGGGGGGGCCGGTGGTTACGAGCAGTACTTC
CASSPRTSGGAGGYEQYF
>TRBJ2-2|15|few|TRBD1|TRBV5-5
TGTGCCAGCAGCCCTACGGACAGGGAGGTCGGGGAGCTGTTTTTT
CASSPTDREVGELFF
>TRBJ1-5|16|-|-|TRBV25-1
TGTGCCAGCAGTGACGGCAGATTCGATAGCAATCAGCCCCAGCATTTT
CASSDGRFDSNQPQHF
>TRBJ1-3|15|-|-|TRBV3-1/TRBV3-2
TGTGCCAGCAGCCAAGATGTGGGAGGTGGAAACACCATATATTTT
CASSQDVGGGNTIYF
>TRBJ2-7|16|-|-|TRBV5-1
TGCGCCAGCAGCTTGGGTCCCGGAACAGGGTCTTACGAGCAGTACTTC
CASSLGPGTGSYEQYF
>TRBJ1-1|13|-|TRBD1|TRBV6-5
TGTGCCAGCAGACGGGACAGGGACACTGAAGCTTTCTTT
CASRRDRDTEAFF
>TRBJ1-2|15|-|-|TRBV7-2
TGTGCCAGCAGCTTAGCCCAGGACTTTAACTATGGCTACACCTTC
CASSLAQDFNYGYTF
>TRBJ2-7|13|-|-|TRBV7-9
TGTGCCAGCAGCTTAATGGAGGGGATGACGAAGTACTTC
CASSLMEGMTKYF
>TRBJ1-2|14|-|-|TRBV5-4
TGTGCCAGCAGCCGGGGGGGGTTTTACTATGGCTACACCTTC
CASSRGGFYYGYTF
>TRBJ1-1|15|-|-|TRBV6-6
TGTGCCAGCAGTTACTCGAAGGGGGGTGCCACTGAAGCTTTCTTT
CASSYSKGGATEAFF